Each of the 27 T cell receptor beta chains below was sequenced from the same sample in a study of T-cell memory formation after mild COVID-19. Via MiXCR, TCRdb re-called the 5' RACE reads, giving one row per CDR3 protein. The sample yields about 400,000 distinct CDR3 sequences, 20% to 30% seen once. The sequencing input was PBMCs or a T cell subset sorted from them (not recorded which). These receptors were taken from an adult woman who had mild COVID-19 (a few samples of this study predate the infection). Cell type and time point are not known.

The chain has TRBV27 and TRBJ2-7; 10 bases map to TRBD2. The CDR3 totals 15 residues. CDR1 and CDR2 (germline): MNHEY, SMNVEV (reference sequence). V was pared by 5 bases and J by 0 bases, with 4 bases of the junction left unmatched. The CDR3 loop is CASSASGGLSYEQYF. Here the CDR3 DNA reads TGTGCCAGCAGTGCTAGCGGGGGCCTCTCCTACGAGCAGTACTTC.

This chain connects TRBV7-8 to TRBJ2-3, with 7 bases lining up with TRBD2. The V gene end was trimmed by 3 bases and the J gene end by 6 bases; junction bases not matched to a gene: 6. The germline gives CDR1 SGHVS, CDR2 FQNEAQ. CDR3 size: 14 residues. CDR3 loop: CASSFSGGGDTQYF. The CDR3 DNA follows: TGTGCCAGCAGCTTCTCGGGAGGTGGGGATACGCAGTATTTT.

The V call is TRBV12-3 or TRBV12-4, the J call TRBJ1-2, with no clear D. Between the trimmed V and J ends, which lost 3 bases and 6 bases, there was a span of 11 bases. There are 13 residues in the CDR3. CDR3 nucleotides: TGTGCCAGCAGTTTGAGGGCACTCCATGGCTACACCTTC. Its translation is CASSLRALHGYTF.

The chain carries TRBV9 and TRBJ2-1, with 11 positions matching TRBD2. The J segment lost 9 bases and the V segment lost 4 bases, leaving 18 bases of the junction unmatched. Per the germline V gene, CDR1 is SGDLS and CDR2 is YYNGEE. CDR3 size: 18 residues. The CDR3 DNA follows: TGTGCCAGCAGCCCCCAGGGGCTAGCGGGGGGCAGTAGGCGTGAGCAGTTCTTC. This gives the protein CASSPQGLAGGSRREQFF.

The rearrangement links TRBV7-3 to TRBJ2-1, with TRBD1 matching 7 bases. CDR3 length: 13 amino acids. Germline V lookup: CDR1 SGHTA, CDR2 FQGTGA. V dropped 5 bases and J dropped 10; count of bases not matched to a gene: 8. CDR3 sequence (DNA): TGTGCCAGCAGCGTCTCGACAGGGATCGAGCAGTTCTTC. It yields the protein CASSVSTGIEQFF.

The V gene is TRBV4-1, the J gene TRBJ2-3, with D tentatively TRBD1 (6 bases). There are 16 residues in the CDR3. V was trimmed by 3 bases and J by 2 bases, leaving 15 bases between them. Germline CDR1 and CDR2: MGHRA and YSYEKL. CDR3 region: CASSHLRDKPTDTQYF. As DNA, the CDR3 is TGCGCCAGCAGCCACCTCCGGGACAAGCCCACAGATACGCAGTATTTT.

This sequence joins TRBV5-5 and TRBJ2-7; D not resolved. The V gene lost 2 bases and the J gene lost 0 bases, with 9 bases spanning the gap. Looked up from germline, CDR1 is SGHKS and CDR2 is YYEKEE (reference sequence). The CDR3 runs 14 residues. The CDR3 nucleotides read TGTGCCAGCAGCTTTGGACGGCGCTCCTACGAGCAGTACTTC. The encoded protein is CASSFGRRSYEQYF.

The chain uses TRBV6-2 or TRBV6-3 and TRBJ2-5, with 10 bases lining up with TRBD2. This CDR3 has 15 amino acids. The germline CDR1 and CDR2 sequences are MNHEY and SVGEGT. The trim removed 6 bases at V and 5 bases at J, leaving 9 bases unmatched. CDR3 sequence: CASSPGTSDSETQYF. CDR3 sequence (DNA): TGTGCCAGCAGCCCTGGGACTAGCGATTCGGAGACCCAGTACTTC.

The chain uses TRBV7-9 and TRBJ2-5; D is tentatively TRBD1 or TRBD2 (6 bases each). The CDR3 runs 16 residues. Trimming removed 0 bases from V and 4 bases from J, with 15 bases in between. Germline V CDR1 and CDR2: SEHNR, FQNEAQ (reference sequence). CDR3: CASSLAAGRGGETQYF. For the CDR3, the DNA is TGTGCCAGCAGCTTAGCAGCGGGCCGAGGGGGAGAGACCCAGTACTTC. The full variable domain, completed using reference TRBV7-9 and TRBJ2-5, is DTGVSQNPRHKITKRGQNVTFRCDPISEHNRLYWYRQTLGQGPEFLTYFQNEAQLEKSRLLSDRFSAERPKGSFSTLEIQRTEQGDSAMYLCASSLAAGRGGETQYFGPGTRLLVL.

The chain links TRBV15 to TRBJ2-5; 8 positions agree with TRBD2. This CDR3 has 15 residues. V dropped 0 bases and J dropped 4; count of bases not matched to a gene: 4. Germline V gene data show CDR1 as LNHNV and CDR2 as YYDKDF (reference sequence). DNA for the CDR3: TGTGCCACCAGCAGAGATCTCGCGGGAGGAGAGACCCAGTACTTC. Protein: CATSRDLAGGETQYF.

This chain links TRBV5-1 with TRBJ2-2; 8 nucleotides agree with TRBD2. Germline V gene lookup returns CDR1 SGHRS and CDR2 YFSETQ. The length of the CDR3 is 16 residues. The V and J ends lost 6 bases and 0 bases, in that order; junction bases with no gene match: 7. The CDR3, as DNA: TGCGCCAGCACCCTGCGGGGGGACGCGAACACCGGGGAGCTGTTTTTT. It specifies CASTLRGDANTGELFF.

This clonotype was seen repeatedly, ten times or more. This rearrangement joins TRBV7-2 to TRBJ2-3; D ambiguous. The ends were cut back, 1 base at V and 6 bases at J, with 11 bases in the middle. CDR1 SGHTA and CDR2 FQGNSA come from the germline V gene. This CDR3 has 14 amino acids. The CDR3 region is CASSLGLGWDTQYF. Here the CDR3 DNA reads TGTGCCAGCAGCTTAGGCTTGGGGTGGGATACGCAGTATTTT. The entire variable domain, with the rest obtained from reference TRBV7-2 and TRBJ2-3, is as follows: GAGVSQSPSNKVTEKGKDVELRCDPISGHTALYWYRQSLGQGLEFLIYFQGNSAPDKSGLPSDRFSAERTGGSVSTLTIQRTQQEDSAVYLCASSLGLGWDTQYFGPGTRLTVL.

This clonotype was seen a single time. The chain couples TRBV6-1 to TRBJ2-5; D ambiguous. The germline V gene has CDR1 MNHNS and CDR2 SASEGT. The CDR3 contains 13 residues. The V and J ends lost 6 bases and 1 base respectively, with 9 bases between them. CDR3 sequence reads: CASSPMGQETQYF. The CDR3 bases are TGTGCCAGCAGCCCGATGGGCCAAGAGACCCAGTACTTC.

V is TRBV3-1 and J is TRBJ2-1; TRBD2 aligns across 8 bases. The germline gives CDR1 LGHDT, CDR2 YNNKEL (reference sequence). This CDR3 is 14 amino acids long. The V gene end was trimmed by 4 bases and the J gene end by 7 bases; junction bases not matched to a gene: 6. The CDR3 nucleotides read TGTGCCAGCAGCCCACGGACTAGCAGGAATGAGCAGTTCTTC. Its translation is CASSPRTSRNEQFF.

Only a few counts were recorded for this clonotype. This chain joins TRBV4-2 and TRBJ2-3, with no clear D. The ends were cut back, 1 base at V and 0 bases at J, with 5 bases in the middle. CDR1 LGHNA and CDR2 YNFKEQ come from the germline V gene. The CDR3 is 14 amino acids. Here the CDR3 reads CASSQAGSTDTQYF. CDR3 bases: TGTGCCAGCAGCCAAGCAGGTAGCACAGATACGCAGTATTTT.

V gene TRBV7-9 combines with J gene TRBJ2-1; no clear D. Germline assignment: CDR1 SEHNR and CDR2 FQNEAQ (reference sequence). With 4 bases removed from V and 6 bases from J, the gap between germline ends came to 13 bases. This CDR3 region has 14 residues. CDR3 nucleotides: TGTGCCAGCAGCTCACCGGACCACCTCAATGAGCAGTTCTTC. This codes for CASSSPDHLNEQFF.

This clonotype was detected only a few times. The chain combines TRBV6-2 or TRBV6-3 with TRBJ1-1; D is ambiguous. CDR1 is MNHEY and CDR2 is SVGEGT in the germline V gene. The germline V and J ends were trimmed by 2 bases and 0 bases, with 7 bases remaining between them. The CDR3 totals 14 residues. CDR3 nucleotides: TGTGCCAGCAGTTACAGCCACTTGAACACTGAAGCTTTCTTT. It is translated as CASSYSHLNTEAFF.

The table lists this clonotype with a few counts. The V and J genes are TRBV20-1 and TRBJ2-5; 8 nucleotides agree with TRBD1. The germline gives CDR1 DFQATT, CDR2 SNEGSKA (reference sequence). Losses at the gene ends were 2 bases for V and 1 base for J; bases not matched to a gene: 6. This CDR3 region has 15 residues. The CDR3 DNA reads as TGCAGTGCTAGACGGACAGGGACCTTCCAAGAGACCCAGTACTTC. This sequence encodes CSARRTGTFQETQYF.

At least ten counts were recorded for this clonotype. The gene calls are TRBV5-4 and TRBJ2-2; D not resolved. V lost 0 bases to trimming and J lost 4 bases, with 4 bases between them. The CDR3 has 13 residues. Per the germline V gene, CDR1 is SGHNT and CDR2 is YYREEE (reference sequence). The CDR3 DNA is TGTGCCAGCAGCTTGGGGGGCACCGGGGAGCTGTTTTTT. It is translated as CASSLGGTGELFF.

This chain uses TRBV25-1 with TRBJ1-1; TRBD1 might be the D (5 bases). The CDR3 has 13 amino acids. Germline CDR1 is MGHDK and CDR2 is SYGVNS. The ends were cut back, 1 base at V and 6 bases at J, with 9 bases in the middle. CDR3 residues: CASSEFGDAEAFF. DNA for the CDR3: TGTGCCAGCAGTGAATTCGGGGACGCTGAAGCTTTCTTT.

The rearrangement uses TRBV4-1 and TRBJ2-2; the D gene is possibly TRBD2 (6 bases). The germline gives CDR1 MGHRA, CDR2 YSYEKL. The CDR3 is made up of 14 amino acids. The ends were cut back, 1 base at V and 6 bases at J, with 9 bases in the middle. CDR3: CASSQVEGSGELFF. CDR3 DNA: TGCGCCAGCAGCCAAGTGGAGGGTTCCGGGGAGCTGTTTTTT.

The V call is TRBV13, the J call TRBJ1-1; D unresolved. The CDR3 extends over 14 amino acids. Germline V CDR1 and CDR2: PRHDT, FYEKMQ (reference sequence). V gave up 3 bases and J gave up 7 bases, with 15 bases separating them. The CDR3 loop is CASSFFGNTSEAFF. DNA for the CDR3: TGTGCCAGCAGCTTTTTTGGGAACACGAGTGAAGCTTTCTTT.

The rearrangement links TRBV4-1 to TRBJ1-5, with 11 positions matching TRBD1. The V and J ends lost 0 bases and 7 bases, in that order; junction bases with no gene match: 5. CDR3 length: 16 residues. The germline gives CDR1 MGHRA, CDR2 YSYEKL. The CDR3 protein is CASSQDGDRGNQPQHF. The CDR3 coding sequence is TGCGCCAGCAGCCAAGATGGGGACAGGGGGAACCAGCCCCAGCATTTT.

In DNA, the CDR3 is TGTGCCAGCTCACCTAACAGGGATAGAGCTTTCTTT. It specifies CASSPNRDRAFF. The gene calls are TRBV18 and TRBJ1-1; D possibly corresponds to TRBD1 (6 bases). Germline V gene sequence: CDR1 KGHSH, CDR2 LQKENI. Trimming shortened V by 3 bases and J by 10 bases, and 12 bases separated the two germline ends. The CDR3 length is 12 residues.

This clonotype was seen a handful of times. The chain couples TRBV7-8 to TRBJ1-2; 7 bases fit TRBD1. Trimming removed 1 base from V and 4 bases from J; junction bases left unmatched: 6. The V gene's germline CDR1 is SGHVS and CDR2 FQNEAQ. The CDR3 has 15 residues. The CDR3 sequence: CASSLDGDSLYGYTF. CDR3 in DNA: TGTGCCAGCAGCTTAGATGGGGACAGCCTCTATGGCTACACCTTC.

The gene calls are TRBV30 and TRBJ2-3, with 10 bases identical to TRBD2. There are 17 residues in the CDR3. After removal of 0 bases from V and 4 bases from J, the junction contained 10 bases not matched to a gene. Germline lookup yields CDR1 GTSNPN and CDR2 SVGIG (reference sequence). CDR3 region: CAWSVPRTSGTADTQYF. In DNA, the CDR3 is TGTGCCTGGAGTGTACCCCGTACTAGCGGGACGGCAGATACGCAGTATTTT.

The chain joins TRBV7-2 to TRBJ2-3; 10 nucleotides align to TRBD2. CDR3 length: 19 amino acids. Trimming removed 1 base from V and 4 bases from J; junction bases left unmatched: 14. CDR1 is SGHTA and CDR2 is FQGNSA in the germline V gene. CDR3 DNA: TGTGCCAGCAGCTTAGAGACCATTCTAGCGGGAGTTAGAGCAGATACGCAGTATTTT. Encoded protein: CASSLETILAGVRADTQYF. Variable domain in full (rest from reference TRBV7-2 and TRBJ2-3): GAGVSQSPSNKVTEKGKDVELRCDPISGHTALYWYRQSLGQGLEFLIYFQGNSAPDKSGLPSDRFSAERTGGSVSTLTIQRTQQEDSAVYLCASSLETILAGVRADTQYFGPGTRLTVL.